This T cell receptor beta chain is drawn from a study of T-cell reconstitution after alpha-beta-depleted transplantation in children. This clonotype has at least ten counts. TCRbeta library preparation incorporated unique molecular identifiers. TCRdb analysed the PCR reads with MiXCR anew, one entry per CDR3 protein. The sample holds 200,000 to 300,000 distinct CDR3 sequences, about 26% seen once. V lost 5 bases and J lost 0, with 17 bases in between. The CDR3 is 15 residues long. The germline V gene has CDR1 DFQATT and CDR2 SNEGSKA (reference sequence). J is TRBJ2-7 and V is TRBV20-1; D possibly corresponds to TRBD1 (6 bases). The sample in question was PBMCs, obtained before TCRalphabeta/CD19-depleted stem cell transplant. This receptor was taken from a girl between 2 and 10 years old with Fanconi anemia, due to receive a stem cell transplant. CDR3 loop: CSAYVIDRNSYEQYF. In DNA form, the CDR3 reads TGCAGTGCTTACGTGATTGACAGGAACTCCTACGAGCAGTACTTC.